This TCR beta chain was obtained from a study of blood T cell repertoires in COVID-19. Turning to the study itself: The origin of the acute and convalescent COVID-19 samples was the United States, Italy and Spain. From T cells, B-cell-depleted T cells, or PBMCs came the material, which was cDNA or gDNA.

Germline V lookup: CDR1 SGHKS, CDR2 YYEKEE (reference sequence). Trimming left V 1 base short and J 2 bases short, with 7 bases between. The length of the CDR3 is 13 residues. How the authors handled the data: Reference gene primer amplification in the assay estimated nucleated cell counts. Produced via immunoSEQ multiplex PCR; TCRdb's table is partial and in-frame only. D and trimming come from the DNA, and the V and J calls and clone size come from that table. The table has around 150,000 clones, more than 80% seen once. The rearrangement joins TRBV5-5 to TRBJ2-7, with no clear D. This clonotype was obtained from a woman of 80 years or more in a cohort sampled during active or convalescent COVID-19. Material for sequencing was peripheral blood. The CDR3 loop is CASSLNAAYEQYV. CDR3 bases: TGTGCCAGCAGCTTGAACGCAGCCTACGAGCAGTACGTC.